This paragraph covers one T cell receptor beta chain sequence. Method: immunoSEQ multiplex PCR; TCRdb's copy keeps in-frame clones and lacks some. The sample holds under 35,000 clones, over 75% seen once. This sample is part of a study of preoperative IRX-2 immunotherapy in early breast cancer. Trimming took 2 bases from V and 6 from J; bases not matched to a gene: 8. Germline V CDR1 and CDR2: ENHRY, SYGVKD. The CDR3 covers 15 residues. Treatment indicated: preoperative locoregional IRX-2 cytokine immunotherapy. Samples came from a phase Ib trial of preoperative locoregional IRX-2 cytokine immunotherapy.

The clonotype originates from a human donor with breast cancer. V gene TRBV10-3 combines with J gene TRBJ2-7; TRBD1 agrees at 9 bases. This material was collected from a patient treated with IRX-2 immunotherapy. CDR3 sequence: CAISEPVGTGSEQYF. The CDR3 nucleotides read TGTGCCATCAGTGAGCCGGTGGGGACAGGGAGCGAGCAGTACTTC.